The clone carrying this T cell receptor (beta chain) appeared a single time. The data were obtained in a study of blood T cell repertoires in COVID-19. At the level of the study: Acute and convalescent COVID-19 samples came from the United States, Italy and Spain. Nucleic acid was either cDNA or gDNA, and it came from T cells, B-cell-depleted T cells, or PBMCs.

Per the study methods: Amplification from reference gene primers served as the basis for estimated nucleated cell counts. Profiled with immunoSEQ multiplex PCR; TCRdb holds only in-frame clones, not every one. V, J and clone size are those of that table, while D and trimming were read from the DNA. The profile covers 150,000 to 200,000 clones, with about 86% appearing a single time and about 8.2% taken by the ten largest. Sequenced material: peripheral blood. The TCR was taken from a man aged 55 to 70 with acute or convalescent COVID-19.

Here the CDR3 DNA reads TGTGCCATCAGGGACAGGGGTGACGCTGAAAAACTGTTTTTT. It specifies CAIRDRGDAEKLFF. V is TRBV10-3 and J is TRBJ1-4; 9 bases line up with TRBD1. CDR1 and CDR2 (germline): ENHRY, SYGVKD. V was clipped by 6 bases and J by 7 bases; unmatched bases: 6. The CDR3 contains 14 residues.